The clone carrying this TCR beta chain has ten or more counts. Looked up from germline, CDR1 is SGHRS and CDR2 is YFSETQ. The length of the CDR3 is 14 residues. Trimming at V came to 3 bases and at J to 6 bases, leaving 5 bases not matched to a gene. The sample belongs to a study of T cells in Graves' hyperthyroidism and ophthalmopathy. RNA transcripts yielded amplified TCR beta CDR3 regions. HTBI primers were used for first-round RT-PCR of the TCR CDR3. TCRdb reprocessed the multiplex PCR reads via MiXCR and lists one record per CDR3 protein. Among 270,000 or so distinct CDR3 sequences listed, 13% to 15% were seen once.

This sequence joins TRBV5-1 and TRBJ2-1; TRBD1 matches at 8 bases. The sequenced sample consisted of blood. The sequence came from a woman in her forties or fifties with Graves' hyperthyroidism that later progressed to Graves' ophthalmopathy. The CDR3 loop reads CASSWTGQSNEQFF. CDR3 coding DNA: TGCGCCAGCAGCTGGACAGGGCAATCCAATGAGCAGTTCTTC.